A selection of T cell receptor beta chains follows, all from one sample in a study of cytomegalovirus exposure and HLA in healthy donors. Profiled with immunoSEQ multiplex PCR; TCRdb holds only in-frame clones, not every one. The sample carries under 170,000 clones, approximately 79% recorded once. The source material was PBMCs. Receptors were obtained from a man aged 50-60 years in good health and CMV-seropositive. The CDR3 runs from the conserved cysteine through the conserved F or W. A D gene is named only where the DNA matches it firmly. Some rows mark clone size as missing; the rest say once, few, many or name a class of expanded clone.

TRBJ2-5 . TRBV19 TRBD1 TGTGCCAGTAGTTTACAGGGGGAAGAGACCCAGTACTTC CASSLQGEETQYF
TRBJ2-1 . TRBV15 . TGTGCCACCAGCAGAGTTGGGCAGAACTACAATGAGCAGTTCTTC CATSRVGQNYNEQFF
TRBJ2-6 few TRBV5-1 . TGCGCCAGCTGTAAATGGGGGGAAGCTGGGGCCAACGTCCTGACTTTC CASCKWGEAGANVLTF
TRBJ2-1 . TRBV28 . TGTGCCAGCAGTCCCGACTGGAGGGGCGCATACAATGAGCAGTTCTTC CASSPDWRGAYNEQFF
TRBJ2-2 . TRBV10-3 TRBD2 TGTGCCATCAGTGAGTCGATGGCGGGAGGTATCACCGGGGAGCTGTTTTTT CAISESMAGGITGELFF
TRBJ1-5 . TRBV18 TRBD1 TGTGCCAGCTCACAGGACAGGGAAGATCAGCCCCAGCATTTT CASSQDREDQPQHF
TRBJ1-3 . TRBV7-9 . TGTGCCAGCAGCTCTGTGTACTCTGGAAACACCATATATTTT CASSSVYSGNTIYF
TRBJ2-1 . TRBV7-9 TRBD2 TGTGCCGGGGGGGGGTACAATGAGCAGTTCTTC CAGGGYNEQFF
TRBJ1-2 . TRBV9 TRBD1 TGTGCCAGCAGCCCCACCGGGACAGGCTCTGGCTACACCTTC CASSPTGTGSGYTF
TRBJ2-7 . TRBV7-2 TRBD2 TGTGCCAGCAGCTTACGCGGGAGTCTATACGAGCAGTACTTC CASSLRGSLYEQYF
TRBJ2-3 . TRBV5-1 TRBD2 TGCGCCAGCAGCGTCGGGACTAGCGGGAGAGATACGCAGTATTTT CASSVGTSGRDTQYF
TRBJ2-5 . TRBV7-8 . TGTGCCAGCAGCTTAGATTCCAGGGTGAGGGGGTACCAAGAGACCCAGTACTTC CASSLDSRVRGYQETQYF
TRBJ1-4 . TRBV28 . TGTGCCAGCAGTTTAGGCGGGGCTCGGCATCTCGCAACTAATGAAAAACTGTTTTTT CASSLGGARHLATNEKLFF
TRBJ2-7 . TRBV18 TRBD2 TGTGCCAGCTCACCGACCTCCCCGGGGGGCGAGCAGTACTTC CASSPTSPGGEQYF
TRBJ2-7 . TRBV18 TRBD1 TGTGCCAGCTCACAATCAGGCCGGGGACAGGGATCCCTCGAGCAGTACTTC CASSQSGRGQGSLEQYF
TRBJ1-1 . TRBV18 . TGTGCCAGCTCACCCCGCCGGGAATTTACTGAAGCTTTCTTT CASSPRREFTEAFF
TRBJ1-5 . TRBV6-6 TRBD1 TGTGCCAGCAGTCTTCAGACAGGGGGCAAGGCCCAGCATTTT CASSLQTGGKAQHF
TRBJ1-1 few TRBV28 . TGTGCCAGCAGTCCGGGACAAAACACTGAAGCTTTCTTT CASSPGQNTEAFF
TRBJ1-1 . TRBV27 . TGTGCCAGCAGTTTGGGAGGGTTAAGCACTGAAGCTTTCTTT CASSLGGLSTEAFF
TRBJ1-3 . TRBV2 TRBD1 TGTGCCAGCAGCCGGACAGGGCAGGGTGGAAACACCATATATTTT CASSRTGQGGNTIYF
TRBJ2-7 . TRBV27 . TGTGCCAGCAGTGCGCAGAGACTGTACTACGAGCAGTACTTC CASSAQRLYYEQYF
TRBJ2-5 . TRBV28 TRBD1 TGTGCCAGCAGTTTATGGACAGGGGGCGGAGAGACCCAGTACTTC CASSLWTGGGETQYF
TRBJ2-5 once TRBV4-2 TRBD2 TGTGCCAGCAGCCTAAGGGGCCTTATCGGGGAGGGAGAGACCCAGTACTTC CASSLRGLIGEGETQYF
TRBJ2-1 . TRBV7-9 TRBD2 TGTTCCAGCAGCAAGACTCCGGGACTAGCGGGAGAGAGTGATGAGCAGTTCTTC CSSSKTPGLAGESDEQFF
TRBJ1-5 . TRBV6-5 . TGTGCCAGCAGTCAACAGGGCGTCGGCAATCAGCCCCAGCATTTT CASSQQGVGNQPQHF
TRBJ2-1 . TRBV7-6 . TGTGCCAGCAGCTTAGTGGCCAACAATGAGCAGTTCTTC CASSLVANNEQFF
TRBJ2-2 . TRBV11-2 TRBD1 TGTGCCAGCAGGGTACAGGGGACGAACACCGGGGAGCTGTTTTTT CASRVQGTNTGELFF
TRBJ2-3 . TRBV29-1 . TGCAGCGTTTCTGGAACAGGCATCACAGATACGCAGTATTTT CSVSGTGITDTQYF
TRBJ2-5 . TRBV28 . TGTGCCAGCAGCCCCTCGGGACAAAAACAAGAGACCCAGTACTTC CASSPSGQKQETQYF
TRBJ1-4 few TRBV28 . TGTGCCAGCAGCACCGTGGAGTTGGGGGGTGAAAAACTGTTTTTT CASSTVELGGEKLFF
TRBJ2-7 . TRBV29-1 TRBD1 TGCAGCGTTGGAACGGACAGGGTGCGGGGTGAGCAGTACTTC CSVGTDRVRGEQYF
TRBJ2-7 . TRBV10-3 . TGTGCCATCAGTGAGGACTCCGTCGAGCAGTACTTC CAISEDSVEQYF
TRBJ1-1 . TRBV29-1 . TGCAGCGTGAGACCTGGTGCAGGGTCGAACACTGAAGCTTTCTTT CSVRPGAGSNTEAFF